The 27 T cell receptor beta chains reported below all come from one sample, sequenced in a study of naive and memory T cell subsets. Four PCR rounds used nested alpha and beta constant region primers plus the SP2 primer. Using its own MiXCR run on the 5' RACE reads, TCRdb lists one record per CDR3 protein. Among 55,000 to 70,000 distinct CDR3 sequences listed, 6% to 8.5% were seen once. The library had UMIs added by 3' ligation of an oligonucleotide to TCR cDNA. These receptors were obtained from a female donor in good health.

The CDR3 reads CASSELNRESYEQYF. Here the CDR3 DNA reads TGTGCCAGCAGTGAACTTAACAGGGAATCCTACGAGCAGTACTTC. The chain is built from TRBV25-1 and TRBJ2-7; D is perhaps TRBD1 (6 bases). Trimming removed 2 bases from V and 1 base from J, with 12 bases in between. From germline, CDR1 is MGHDK and CDR2 SYGVNS. The CDR3 spans 15 residues.

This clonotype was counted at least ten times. The CDR3 DNA reads TGTGCCAGCAGCGAGGGGGCCGTAAACACTGAAGCTTTCTTT. As protein: CASSEGAVNTEAFF. The chain uses TRBV9 and TRBJ1-1, with 7 bases fitting TRBD1. In germline, CDR1 is SGDLS, CDR2 YYNGEE. There are 14 residues in the CDR3. The ends lost 3 bases at V and 2 bases at J; junction bases unmatched: 4.

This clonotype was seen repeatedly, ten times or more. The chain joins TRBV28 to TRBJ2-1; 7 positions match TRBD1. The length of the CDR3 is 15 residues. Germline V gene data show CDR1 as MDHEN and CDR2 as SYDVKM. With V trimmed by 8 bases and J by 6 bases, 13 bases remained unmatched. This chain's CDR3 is CASPPPTGETNEQFF. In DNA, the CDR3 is TGTGCCAGCCCTCCCCCCACAGGGGAAACCAATGAGCAGTTCTTC.

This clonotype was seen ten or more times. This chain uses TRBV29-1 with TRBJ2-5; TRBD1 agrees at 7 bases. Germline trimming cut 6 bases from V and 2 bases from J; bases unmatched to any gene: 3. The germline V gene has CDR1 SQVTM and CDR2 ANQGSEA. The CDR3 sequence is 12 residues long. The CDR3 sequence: CSVDREQETQYF. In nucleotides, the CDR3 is TGCAGCGTCGACAGGGAACAAGAGACCCAGTACTTC.

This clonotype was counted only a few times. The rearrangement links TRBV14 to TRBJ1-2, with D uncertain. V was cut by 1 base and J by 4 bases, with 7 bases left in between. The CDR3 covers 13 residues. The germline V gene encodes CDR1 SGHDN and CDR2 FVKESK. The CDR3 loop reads CASSQGQSYGYTF. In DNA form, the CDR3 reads TGTGCCAGCAGCCAAGGCCAAAGCTATGGCTACACCTTC. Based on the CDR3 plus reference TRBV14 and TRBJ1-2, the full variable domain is EAGVTQFPSHSVIEKGQTVTLRCDPISGHDNLYWYRRVMGKEIKFLLHFVKESKQDESGMPNNRFLAERTGGTYSTLKVQPAELEDSGVYFCASSQGQSYGYTFGSGTRLTVV.

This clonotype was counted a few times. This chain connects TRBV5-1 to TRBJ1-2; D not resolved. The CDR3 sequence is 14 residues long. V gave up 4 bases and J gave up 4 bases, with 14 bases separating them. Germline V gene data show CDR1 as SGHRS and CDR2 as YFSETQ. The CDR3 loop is CASSPGSAGYGYTF. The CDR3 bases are TGCGCCAGCAGCCCCGGGTCAGCGGGCTATGGCTACACCTTC. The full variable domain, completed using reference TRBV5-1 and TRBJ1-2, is KAGVTQTPRYLIKTRGQQVTLSCSPISGHRSVSWYQQTPGQGLQFLFEYFSETQRNKGNFPGRFSGRQFSNSRSEMNVSTLELGDSALYLCASSPGSAGYGYTFGSGTRLTVV.

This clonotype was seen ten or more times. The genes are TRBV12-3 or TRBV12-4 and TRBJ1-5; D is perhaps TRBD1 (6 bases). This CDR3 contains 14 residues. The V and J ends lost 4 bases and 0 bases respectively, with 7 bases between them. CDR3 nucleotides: TGTGCCAGCAGTTGGACAGTTAGCAATCAGCCCCAGCATTTT. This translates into CASSWTVSNQPQHF.

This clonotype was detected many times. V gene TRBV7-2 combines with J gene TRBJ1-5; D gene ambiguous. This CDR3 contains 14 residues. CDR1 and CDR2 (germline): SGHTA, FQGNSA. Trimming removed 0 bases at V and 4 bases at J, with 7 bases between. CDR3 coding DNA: TGTGCCAGCAGCTTAGCGGCCAGGAATCAGCCCCAGCATTTT. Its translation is CASSLAARNQPQHF.

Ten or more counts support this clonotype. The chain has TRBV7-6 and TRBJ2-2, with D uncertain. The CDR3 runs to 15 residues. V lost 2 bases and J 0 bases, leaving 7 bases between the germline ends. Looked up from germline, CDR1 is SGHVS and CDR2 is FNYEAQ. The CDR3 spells CASSLRRANTGELFF. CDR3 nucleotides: TGTGCCAGCAGCTTAAGGCGCGCGAACACCGGGGAGCTGTTTTTT.

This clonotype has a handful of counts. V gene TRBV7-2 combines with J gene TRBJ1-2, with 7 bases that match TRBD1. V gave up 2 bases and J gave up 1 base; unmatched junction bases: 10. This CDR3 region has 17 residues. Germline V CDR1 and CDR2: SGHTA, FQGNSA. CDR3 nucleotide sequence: TGTGCCAGCAGCTTACGGACAGGACAGAAACTTAACTATGGCTACACCTTC. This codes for CASSLRTGQKLNYGYTF. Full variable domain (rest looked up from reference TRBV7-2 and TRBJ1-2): GAGVSQSPSNKVTEKGKDVELRCDPISGHTALYWYRQSLGQGLEFLIYFQGNSAPDKSGLPSDRFSAERTGGSVSTLTIQRTQQEDSAVYLCASSLRTGQKLNYGYTFGSGTRLTVV.

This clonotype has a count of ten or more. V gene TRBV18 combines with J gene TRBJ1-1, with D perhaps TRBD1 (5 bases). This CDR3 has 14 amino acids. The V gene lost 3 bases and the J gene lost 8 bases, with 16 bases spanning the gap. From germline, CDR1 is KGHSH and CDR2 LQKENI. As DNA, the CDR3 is TGTGCCAGCTCACCCTGGGACGGCTTCCTCGAAGCTTTCTTT. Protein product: CASSPWDGFLEAFF.

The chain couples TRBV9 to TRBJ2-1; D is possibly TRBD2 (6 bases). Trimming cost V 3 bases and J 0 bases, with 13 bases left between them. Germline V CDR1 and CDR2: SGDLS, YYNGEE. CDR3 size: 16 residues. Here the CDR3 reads CASSGGEASSYNEQFF. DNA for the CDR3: TGTGCCAGCAGCGGGGGGGAGGCTAGCTCCTACAATGAGCAGTTCTTC. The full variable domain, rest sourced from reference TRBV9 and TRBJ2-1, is DSGVTQTPKHLITATGQRVTLRCSPRSGDLSVYWYQQSLDQGLQFLIQYYNGEERAKGNILERFSAQQFPDLHSELNLSSLELGDSALYFCASSGGEASSYNEQFFGPGTRLTVL.

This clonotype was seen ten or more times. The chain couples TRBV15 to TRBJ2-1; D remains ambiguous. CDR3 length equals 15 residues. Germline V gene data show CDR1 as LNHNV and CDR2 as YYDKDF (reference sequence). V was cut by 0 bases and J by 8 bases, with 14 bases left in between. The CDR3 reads CATSRDVSEAYEQFF. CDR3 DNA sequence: TGTGCCACCAGCAGAGATGTCTCTGAAGCGTATGAGCAGTTCTTC.

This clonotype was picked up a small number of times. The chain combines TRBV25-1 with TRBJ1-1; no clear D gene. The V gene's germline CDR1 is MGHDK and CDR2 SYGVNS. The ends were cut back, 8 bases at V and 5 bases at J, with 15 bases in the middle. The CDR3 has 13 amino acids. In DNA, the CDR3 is TGTGCCAGCGGCCGAGGCGGGGATACTGAAGCTTTCTTT. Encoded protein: CASGRGGDTEAFF.

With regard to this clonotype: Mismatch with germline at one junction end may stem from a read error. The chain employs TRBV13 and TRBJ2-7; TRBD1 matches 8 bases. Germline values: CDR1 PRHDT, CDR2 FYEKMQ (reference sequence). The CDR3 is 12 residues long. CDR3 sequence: CASSPFGTGVNF. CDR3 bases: TGTGCCAGCAGCCCCTTCGGGACAGGAGTAAACTTC.

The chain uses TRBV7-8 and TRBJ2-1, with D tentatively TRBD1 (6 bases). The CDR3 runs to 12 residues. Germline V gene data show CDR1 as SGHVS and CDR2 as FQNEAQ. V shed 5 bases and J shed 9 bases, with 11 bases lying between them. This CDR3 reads CASSNQGTEQFF. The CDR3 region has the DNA TGTGCCAGCAGCAACCAGGGGACTGAGCAGTTCTTC.

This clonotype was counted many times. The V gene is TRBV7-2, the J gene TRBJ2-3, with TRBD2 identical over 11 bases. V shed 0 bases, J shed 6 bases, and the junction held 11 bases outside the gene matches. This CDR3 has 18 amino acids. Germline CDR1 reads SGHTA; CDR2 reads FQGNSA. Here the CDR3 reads CASSLASSGGIVRDTQYF. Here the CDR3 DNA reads TGTGCCAGCAGCTTAGCTTCTAGCGGGGGGATAGTTAGGGATACGCAGTATTTT.

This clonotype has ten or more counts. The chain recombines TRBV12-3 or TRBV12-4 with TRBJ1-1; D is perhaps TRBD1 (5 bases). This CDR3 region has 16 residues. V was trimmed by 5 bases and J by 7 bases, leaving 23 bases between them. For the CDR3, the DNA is TGTGCCAGCAGTCCGAAATTCGACAGCCCCTCAGGTGAAGCTTTCTTT. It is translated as CASSPKFDSPSGEAFF.

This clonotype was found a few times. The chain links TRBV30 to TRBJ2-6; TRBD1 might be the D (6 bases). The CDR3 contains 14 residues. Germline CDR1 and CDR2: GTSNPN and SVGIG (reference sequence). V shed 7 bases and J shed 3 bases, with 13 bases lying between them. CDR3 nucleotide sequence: TGTGCCTTCGCACAGGGATTTGGGGCCAACGTCCTGACTTTC. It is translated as CAFAQGFGANVLTF.

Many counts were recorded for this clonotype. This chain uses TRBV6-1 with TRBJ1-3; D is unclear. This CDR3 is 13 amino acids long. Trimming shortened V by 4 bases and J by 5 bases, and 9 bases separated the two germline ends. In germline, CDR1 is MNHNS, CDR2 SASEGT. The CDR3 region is CASSARTRNTIYF. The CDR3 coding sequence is TGTGCCAGCAGTGCCAGGACTCGAAACACCATATATTTT.

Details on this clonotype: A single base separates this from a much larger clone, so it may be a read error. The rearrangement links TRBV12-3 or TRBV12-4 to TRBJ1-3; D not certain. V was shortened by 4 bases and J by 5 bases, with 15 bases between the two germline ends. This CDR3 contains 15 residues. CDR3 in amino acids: CASSSGRVDRNTIYF. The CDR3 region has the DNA TGTGCCAGCAGTTCCGGTAGAGTGGACCGAAACACCATATATTTT.

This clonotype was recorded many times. The CDR3 nucleotides are TGTGCCAGCACCCCGAGGGGGCCCCGGAATGAGCAGTTCTTC. This translates into CASTPRGPRNEQFF. The chain has TRBV6-2 or TRBV6-3 and TRBJ2-1, with 7 bases matching TRBD1. Losses at the gene ends were 7 bases for V and 7 bases for J; bases not matched to a gene: 10. Per germline, CDR1 MNHEY and CDR2 SVGEGT. The CDR3 sequence is 14 residues long.

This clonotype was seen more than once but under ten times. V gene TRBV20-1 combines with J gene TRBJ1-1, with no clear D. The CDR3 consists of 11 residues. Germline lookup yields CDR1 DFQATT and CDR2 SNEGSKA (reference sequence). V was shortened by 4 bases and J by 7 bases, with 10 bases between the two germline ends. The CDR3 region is CSAIPDYEAFF. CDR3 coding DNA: TGCAGTGCTATTCCGGACTATGAAGCTTTCTTT.

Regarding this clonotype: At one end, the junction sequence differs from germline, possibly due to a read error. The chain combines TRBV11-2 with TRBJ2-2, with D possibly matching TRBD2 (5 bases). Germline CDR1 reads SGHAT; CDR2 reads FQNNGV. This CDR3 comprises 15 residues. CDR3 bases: TGTGCCAGCCGCTTAGTCCGGGGTAACACCGGGGAGCTGTTTTTT. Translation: CASRLVRGNTGELFF. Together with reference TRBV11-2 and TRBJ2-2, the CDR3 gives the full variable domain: EAGVAQSPRYKIIEKRQSVAFWCNPISGHATLYWYQQILGQGPKLLIQFQNNGVVDDSQLPKDRFSAERLKGVDSTLKIQPAKLEDSAVYLCASRLVRGNTGELFFGEGSRLTVL.

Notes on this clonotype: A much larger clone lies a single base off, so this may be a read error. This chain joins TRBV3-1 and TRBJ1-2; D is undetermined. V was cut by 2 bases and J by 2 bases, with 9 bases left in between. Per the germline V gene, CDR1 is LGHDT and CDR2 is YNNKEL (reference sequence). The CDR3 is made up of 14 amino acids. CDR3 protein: CASSQSIPNYGYTF. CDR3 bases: TGTGCCAGCAGCCAAAGCATTCCGAACTATGGCTACACCTTC.

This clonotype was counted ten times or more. The DNA for the CDR3 is TGCAGTGCTTGGACAGAGGGCTATGGCTACACCTTC. Amino acids: CSAWTEGYGYTF. The genes are TRBV20-1 and TRBJ1-2, with a weak D call TRBD1 (6 bases). The CDR3 is 12 residues long. Deletions cut 5 bases from V and 4 bases from J, with 11 bases between. The V gene's germline CDR1 is DFQATT and CDR2 SNEGSKA (reference sequence).

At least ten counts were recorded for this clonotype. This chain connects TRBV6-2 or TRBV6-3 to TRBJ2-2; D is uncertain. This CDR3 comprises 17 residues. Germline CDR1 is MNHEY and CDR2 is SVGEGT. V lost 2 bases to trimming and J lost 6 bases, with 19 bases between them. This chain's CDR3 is CASSYGLDRPLPGELFF. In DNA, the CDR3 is TGTGCCAGCAGTTACGGTTTGGACCGGCCTTTGCCCGGGGAGCTGTTTTTT.